The present T cell receptor beta chain was sequenced within a study of cytomegalovirus exposure and HLA in healthy donors. Donors likely had unrecorded immune exposures despite being nominally healthy when sampled. The germline V gene encodes CDR1 SNHLY and CDR2 FYNNEI. CDR3 size: 12 residues. Trimming took 2 bases from V and 4 from J, leaving 5 bases between them. The PCR ran on 60 Vbeta and 13 Jbeta primers. Some clones are missing from TCRdb's copy, which holds only in-frame ones; the method was immunoSEQ multiplex PCR. The sample yields about 220,000 clones, over 80% seen once. Sequencing was performed on PBMCs. The sequence came from a boy aged 2 to 9 in good health and CMV-seronegative. V usage is TRBV2 and J usage is TRBJ1-2, with D unclear. The CDR3 DNA reads TGTGCCAGCAGTGAAAACATCTATGGCTACACCTTC. Translating it yields CASSENIYGYTF.